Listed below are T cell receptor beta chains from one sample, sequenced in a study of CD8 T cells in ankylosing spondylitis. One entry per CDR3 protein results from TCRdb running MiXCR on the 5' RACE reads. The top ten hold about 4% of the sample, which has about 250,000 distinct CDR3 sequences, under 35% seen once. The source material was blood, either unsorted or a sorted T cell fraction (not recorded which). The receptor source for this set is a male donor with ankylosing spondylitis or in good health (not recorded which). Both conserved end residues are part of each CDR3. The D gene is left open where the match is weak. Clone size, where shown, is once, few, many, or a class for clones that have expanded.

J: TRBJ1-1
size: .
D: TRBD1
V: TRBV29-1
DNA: TGCAGCGTTGGGGGCGGGACAGGGGGTTCGAACACTGAAGCTTTCTTT
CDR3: CSVGGGTGGSNTEAFF

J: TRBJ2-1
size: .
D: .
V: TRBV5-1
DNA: TGCGCCAGCAGCTTTCTAAGCGGTGAGCAGTTCTTC
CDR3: CASSFLSGEQFF

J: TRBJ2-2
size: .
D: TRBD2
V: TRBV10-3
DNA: TGTGCCATCAGTGAATTCGGGGAGGGACGTACGAACACCGGGGAGCTGTTTTTT
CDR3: CAISEFGEGRTNTGELFF

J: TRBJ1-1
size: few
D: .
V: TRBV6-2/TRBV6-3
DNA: TGTGCCTCCACGCGGAGGGTGCACACTGAAGCTTTCTTT
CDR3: CASTRRVHTEAFF

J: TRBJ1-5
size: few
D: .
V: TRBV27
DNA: TGTGCCAGCAGTTTAGATTTAACATCTCAGCCCCAGCATTTT
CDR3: CASSLDLTSQPQHF

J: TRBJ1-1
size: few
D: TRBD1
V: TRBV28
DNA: TGTGCCAGCAGGGAACAGGGGGGGAACACTGAAGCTTTCTTT
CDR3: CASREQGGNTEAFF

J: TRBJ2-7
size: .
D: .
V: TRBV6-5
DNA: TGTGCCAGCAGTTACGAGGGACACCTCTACGAGCAGTACTTC
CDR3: CASSYEGHLYEQYF

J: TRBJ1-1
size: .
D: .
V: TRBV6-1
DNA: TGTGCCAGCAGACCCCCAGGGGTCGGAACTGAAGCTTTCTTT
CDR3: CASRPPGVGTEAFF

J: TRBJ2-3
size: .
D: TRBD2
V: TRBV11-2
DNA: TGTGCCAGCAGCTTAGTGGGACTAGCGGGTGATGGGACAGATACGCAGTATTTT
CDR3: CASSLVGLAGDGTDTQYF

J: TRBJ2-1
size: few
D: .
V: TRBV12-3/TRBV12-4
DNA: TGTGCCAGCAGTACACAGAGGGGGGACCCACAGTTCTTC
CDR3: CASSTQRGDPQFF

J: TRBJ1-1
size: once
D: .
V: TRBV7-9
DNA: TGTGCCAGCAGCTCCAGGGACACCGGAGTTGAAGCTTTCTTT
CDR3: CASSSRDTGVEAFF

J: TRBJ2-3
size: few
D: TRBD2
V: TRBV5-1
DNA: TGCGCCAGCAGCTTGGCGGGGGGGAAGACGCAGTATTTT
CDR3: CASSLAGGKTQYF

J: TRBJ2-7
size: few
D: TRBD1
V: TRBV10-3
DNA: TGTGCCATCAGGAGGGACAGTCAAGACTCGCAGTACTTC
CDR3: CAIRRDSQDSQYF

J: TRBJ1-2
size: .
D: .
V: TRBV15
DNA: TGTGCCACCCAGCATACCGGGACAATTGGATTTGGACGAATTGGCTACACCTTC
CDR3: CATQHTGTIGFGRIGYTF

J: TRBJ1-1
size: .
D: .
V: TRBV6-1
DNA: TGTGCCAGCAGTCAATCCAACACTGAAGCTTTCTTT
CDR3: CASSQSNTEAFF

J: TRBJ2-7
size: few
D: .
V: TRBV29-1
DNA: TGCAGCGTTCAAACGTCCCCGTCGGCGGACGAGCAGTACTTC
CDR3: CSVQTSPSADEQYF

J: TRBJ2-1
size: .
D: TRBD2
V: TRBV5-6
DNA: TGTGCCAGCAGCTTAGTTAGCGGGGGTTTGGGTGGCGATGAGCAGTTCTTC
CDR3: CASSLVSGGLGGDEQFF

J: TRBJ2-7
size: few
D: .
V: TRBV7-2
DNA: TGTGCCAGCAGCTTATGGCGGGACTACGAGCAGTACTTC
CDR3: CASSLWRDYEQYF

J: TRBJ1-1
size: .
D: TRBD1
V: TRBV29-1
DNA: TGCAGCGTTGAAGAGTGGGGGACAGAGAACACTGAAGCTTTCTTT
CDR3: CSVEEWGTENTEAFF

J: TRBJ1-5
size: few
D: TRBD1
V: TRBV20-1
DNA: TGCAGTGCCCTCGGGGACAGTTTTGCCAATCAGCCCCAGCATTTT
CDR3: CSALGDSFANQPQHF

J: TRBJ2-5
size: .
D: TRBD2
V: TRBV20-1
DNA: TGCTGTGCCACGGATCTAGCGGGGGGGTGGAGAGTTGGGATGACCCAGTACTTC
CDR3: CCATDLAGGWRVGMTQYF

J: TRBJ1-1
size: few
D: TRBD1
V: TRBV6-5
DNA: TGTGCCAGCAGTTACTCCCGTCCCGGGACAGTGGACACTGAAGCTTTCTTT
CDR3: CASSYSRPGTVDTEAFF

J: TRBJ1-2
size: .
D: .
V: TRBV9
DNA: TGTGCCAGCAGCCCACGACCCGGTGGCTACACCTTC
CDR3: CASSPRPGGYTF

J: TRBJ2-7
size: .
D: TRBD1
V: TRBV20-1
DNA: TGCAGTGCTAGAGAGGCGGGACAGGGGTCGTACGAGCAGTACTTC
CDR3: CSAREAGQGSYEQYF

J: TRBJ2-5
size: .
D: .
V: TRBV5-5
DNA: TGTGCCAGCAGCCCGGACAGAGAGACCCAGTACTTC
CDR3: CASSPDRETQYF

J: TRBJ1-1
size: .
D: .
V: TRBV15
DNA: TGTGCCACCAGCAGAGATCTGGTGAACACTGAAGCTTTCTTT
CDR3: CATSRDLVNTEAFF

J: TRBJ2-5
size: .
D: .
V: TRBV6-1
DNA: TGTGCCAGCAGGCCCAGGGGTGCCCCCCAAGAGACCCAGTACTTC
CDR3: CASRPRGAPQETQYF

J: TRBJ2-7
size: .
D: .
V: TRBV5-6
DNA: TGTGCCAGCAGCTTGGGTGGTCCAGGCTCCTACGAGCAGTACTTC
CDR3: CASSLGGPGSYEQYF

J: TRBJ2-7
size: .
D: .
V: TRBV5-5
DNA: TGTGCCAGCAGCTTGGCGGGCGCGGGCCCCTACGAGCAGTACTTC
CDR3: CASSLAGAGPYEQYF